These 8 T cell receptor beta chains originate from one sample sequenced in a study of cytotoxic CD8 clonotypes in ibrutinib-treated CLL. The protocol was immunoSEQ multiplex PCR, while the TCRdb copy is restricted to in-frame clones and leaves out a portion. The sample lists some 19,000 clones, approximately 81% occurring once. Sequencing used PBMCs, obtained before ibrutinib treatment. The source is a human donor with chronic lymphocytic leukemia.

The rearrangement uses TRBV7-2 and TRBJ2-6; 11 positions match TRBD1. The germline CDR1 and CDR2 sequences are SGHTA and FQGNSA. The CDR3 spans 19 residues. V lost 4 bases, J lost 0 bases, and 8 bases stayed unmatched. The CDR3 coding sequence is TGTGCCAGCAGCTGGGTTGGACAGGGGGCATTCTCTGGGGCCAACGTCCTGACTTTC. It encodes CASSWVGQGAFSGANVLTF.

This clone has more than one count but fewer than ten. This rearrangement joins TRBV11-2 to TRBJ2-2; the D call may be TRBD1 or TRBD2 (5 bases each). Germline loops: CDR1 SGHAT, CDR2 FQNNGV. Deletions cut 0 bases from V and 7 bases from J, with 12 bases between. The CDR3 has 15 amino acids. The CDR3, as DNA: TGTGCCAGCAGCTTAGATCGGTGGGGGAACGGGGAGCTGTTTTTT. Amino acids: CASSLDRWGNGELFF.

V usage is TRBV7-3 and J usage is TRBJ2-2; 10 positions agree with TRBD1. The CDR3 is 14 amino acids. The V gene end was trimmed by 7 bases and the J gene end by 6 bases; junction bases not matched to a gene: 5. Germline lookup yields CDR1 SGHTA and CDR2 FQGTGA. CDR3 protein: CASKETGGPGELFF. The CDR3 coding sequence is TGTGCCAGCAAAGAGACAGGGGGCCCCGGGGAGCTGTTTTTT. Full variable domain (remainder filled in from reference TRBV7-3 and TRBJ2-2): GAGVSQTPSNKVTEKGKYVELRCDPISGHTALYWYRQSLGQGPEFLIYFQGTGAADDSGLPNDRFFAVRPEGSVSTLKIQRTERGDSAVYLCASKETGGPGELFFGEGSRLTVL.

The chain employs TRBV15 and TRBJ2-6; a possible D gene is TRBD1 (7 bases). The CDR3 covers 19 residues. V shed 4 bases and J shed 0 bases, with 19 bases lying between them. The V gene's germline CDR1 is LNHNV and CDR2 YYDKDF (reference sequence). CDR3 DNA: TGTGCCACCAGCACCCCGGAGGGACAGCAACTCTCTGGGGCCAACGTCCTGACTTTC. This sequence encodes CATSTPEGQQLSGANVLTF.

The chain employs TRBV5-8 and TRBJ2-7, with 7 positions matching TRBD1. The CDR3 runs to 13 residues. V dropped 0 bases and J dropped 6; count of bases not matched to a gene: 3. CDR1 and CDR2 from the germline V gene are SGHTS and YDEGEE. As DNA, the CDR3 is TGTGCCAGCAGCTTGGGACAGGGTATCGAGCAGTACTTC. Protein product: CASSLGQGIEQYF.

This rearrangement joins TRBV7-2 to TRBJ2-7; 7 bases agree with TRBD2. Germline loops: CDR1 SGHTA, CDR2 FQGNSA. CDR3 size: 14 residues. With 6 bases clipped from V and 0 bases from J, the junction kept 5 bases outside the gene matches. CDR3 residues: CASRSGGSSYEQYF. CDR3 in DNA: TGTGCCAGCAGATCCGGGGGGTCCTCCTACGAGCAGTACTTC. Looking up the rest from reference TRBV7-2 and TRBJ2-7 gives the full variable domain: GAGVSQSPSNKVTEKGKDVELRCDPISGHTALYWYRQSLGQGLEFLIYFQGNSAPDKSGLPSDRFSAERTGGSVSTLTIQRTQQEDSAVYLCASRSGGSSYEQYFGPGTRLTVT.

V gene TRBV30 combines with J gene TRBJ2-3; maybe TRBD2 (6 bases). V lost 1 base, J lost 8 bases, and 7 bases lay in between. Germline values: CDR1 GTSNPN, CDR2 SVGIG (reference sequence). The CDR3 loop spans 11 amino acids. In nucleotides, the CDR3 is TGTGCCTGGAGTGCCGGGGGTACGCAGTATTTT. It translates to CAWSAGGTQYF.

CDR3 in amino acids: CASSPSSQETQYF. The CDR3 DNA is TGTGCCAGCAGCCCTAGCAGCCAAGAGACCCAGTACTTC. This chain connects TRBV7-2 to TRBJ2-5; D is possibly TRBD2 (5 bases). Trimming stripped 5 bases from V and 1 base from J, with 8 bases between. Germline V lookup: CDR1 SGHTA, CDR2 FQGNSA. The CDR3 length is 13 residues.